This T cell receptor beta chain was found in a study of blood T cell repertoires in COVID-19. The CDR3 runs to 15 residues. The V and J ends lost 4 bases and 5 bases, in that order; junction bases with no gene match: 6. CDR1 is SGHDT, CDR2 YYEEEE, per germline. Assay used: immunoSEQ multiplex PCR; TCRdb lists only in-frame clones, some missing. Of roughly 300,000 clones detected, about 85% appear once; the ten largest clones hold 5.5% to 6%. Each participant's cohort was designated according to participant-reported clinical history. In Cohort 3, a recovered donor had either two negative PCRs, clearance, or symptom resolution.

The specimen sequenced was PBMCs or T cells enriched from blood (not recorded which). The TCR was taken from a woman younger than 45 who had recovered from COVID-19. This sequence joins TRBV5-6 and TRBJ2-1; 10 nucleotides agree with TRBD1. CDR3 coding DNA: TGTGCCAGCAGCGTGGGACAGGGGATCCACAATGAGCAGTTCTTC. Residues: CASSVGQGIHNEQFF.